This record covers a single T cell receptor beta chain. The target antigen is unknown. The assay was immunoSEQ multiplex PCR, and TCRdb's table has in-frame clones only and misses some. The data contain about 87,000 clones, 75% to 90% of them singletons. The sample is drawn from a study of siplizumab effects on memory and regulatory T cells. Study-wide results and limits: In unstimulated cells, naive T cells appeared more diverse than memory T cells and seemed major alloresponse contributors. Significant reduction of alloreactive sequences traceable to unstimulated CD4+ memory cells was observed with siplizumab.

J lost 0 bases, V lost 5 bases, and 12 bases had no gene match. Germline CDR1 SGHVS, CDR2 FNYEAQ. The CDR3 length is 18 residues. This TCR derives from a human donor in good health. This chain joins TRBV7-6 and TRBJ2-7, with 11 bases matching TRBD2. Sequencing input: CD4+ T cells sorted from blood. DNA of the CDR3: TGTGCCAGCAGCCTGACTAGCGGGAATCTATTGGGCTCCTACGAGCAGTACTTC. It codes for CASSLTSGNLLGSYEQYF.